This is a list of T cell receptor beta chains from one sample in a study of OX40 agonist ivuxolimab in advanced cancers. The method was immunoSEQ multiplex PCR; TCRdb's version includes in-frame clones alone and lacks a portion of them. The sample includes approximately 50,000 clones, about 80% seen only once; the top ten take about 3.9%. Sequenced here: CD4+ or CD8+ T cells sorted from blood, sampled in a trial of the OX40 agonist ivuxolimab. The receptors were sampled from an adult with an advanced solid tumor such as melanoma, head and neck, liver or kidney cancer. CDR3s include the opening cysteine and the closing phenylalanine or tryptophan. Fields, in order: V gene, J gene, D gene, clone size, CDR3 DNA, CDR3 protein. A D gene is named only where the DNA matches it firmly. Size values are once, few and many counts, or a class for expanded clones, and some rows have none.

v_gene: TRBV14
j_gene: TRBJ2-1
d_gene: -
abundance: -
CDR3nt: TGTGCCAGCAGCCAAGCTCGGGACTCTCCTTCCATCTTC
CDR3aa: CASSQARDSPSIF

v_gene: TRBV19
j_gene: TRBJ2-7
d_gene: TRBD1
abundance: -
CDR3nt: TGTGCCAGTAGTCGACAGGGGATGGGCTCCTACGAGCAGTACTTC
CDR3aa: CASSRQGMGSYEQYF

v_gene: TRBV5-5
j_gene: TRBJ2-3
d_gene: -
abundance: -
CDR3nt: TGTGCCAGCAGCTTGGCCGTAACAGATACGCAGTATTTT
CDR3aa: CASSLAVTDTQYF

v_gene: TRBV7-7
j_gene: TRBJ2-1
d_gene: -
abundance: -
CDR3nt: TGTGCCAGCAGCTTATCTAGGGGAGACGAGCAGTTCTTC
CDR3aa: CASSLSRGDEQFF

v_gene: TRBV19
j_gene: TRBJ2-5
d_gene: -
abundance: -
CDR3nt: TGTGCCAGTAGTATAGATGGTACCTCCCCGTGGACCCAGTACTTC
CDR3aa: CASSIDGTSPWTQYF

v_gene: TRBV5-1
j_gene: TRBJ2-3
d_gene: TRBD2
abundance: -
CDR3nt: TGCGCCAGCACCGTGAGCGGGAGATCGGATACGCAGTATTTT
CDR3aa: CASTVSGRSDTQYF

v_gene: TRBV7-2
j_gene: TRBJ2-5
d_gene: TRBD2
abundance: -
CDR3nt: TGTGCCAGCAGCTTAGCCGGACTAGCGGGGCGACTAGCGGGGGGTCAAGAGACCCAGTACTTC
CDR3aa: CASSLAGLAGRLAGGQETQYF

v_gene: TRBV5-1
j_gene: TRBJ2-2
d_gene: -
abundance: -
CDR3nt: TGCGCCAGCAGCTTGAATAAGGCATCAAACACCGGGGAGCTGTTTTTT
CDR3aa: CASSLNKASNTGELFF

v_gene: TRBV10-2
j_gene: TRBJ1-1
d_gene: TRBD1
abundance: -
CDR3nt: TGCGCCAGCAGTGAAGACTGGTCCCAACAGGGGAGGGCTTTCTTT
CDR3aa: CASSEDWSQQGRAFF

v_gene: TRBV7-9
j_gene: TRBJ2-3
d_gene: TRBD2
abundance: few
CDR3nt: TGTGCCAGCAGCCAACCGGCGGGAGGGAGTACAGATACGCAGTATTTT
CDR3aa: CASSQPAGGSTDTQYF

v_gene: TRBV27
j_gene: TRBJ2-7
d_gene: -
abundance: -
CDR3nt: TGTGCCAGCAGTTTCGCGGGCAGCTCCTACGAGCAGTACTTC
CDR3aa: CASSFAGSSYEQYF

v_gene: TRBV5-4
j_gene: TRBJ1-3
d_gene: TRBD1
abundance: -
CDR3nt: TGTGCCAGCAGCTTGGAACAGGGGGCTGGAAACACCATATATTTT
CDR3aa: CASSLEQGAGNTIYF

v_gene: TRBV5-6
j_gene: TRBJ2-1
d_gene: TRBD2
abundance: -
CDR3nt: TGTGCCAGCAGCCTAAATGGTGGACTAGCGGGACCCGCCTCGTCTGAGCAGTTCTTC
CDR3aa: CASSLNGGLAGPASSEQFF

v_gene: TRBV5-1
j_gene: TRBJ1-6
d_gene: TRBD1
abundance: -
CDR3nt: TGCGCCAGCAGCACTAGGACAGGGGAGGGAAGCAATTCACCCCTCCACTTT
CDR3aa: CASSTRTGEGSNSPLHF

v_gene: TRBV5-1
j_gene: TRBJ1-2
d_gene: -
abundance: -
CDR3nt: TGCGCCAGCGGGAGAGGGACGATCTATGGCTACACCTTC
CDR3aa: CASGRGTIYGYTF

v_gene: TRBV19
j_gene: TRBJ1-1
d_gene: -
abundance: -
CDR3nt: TGTGCTAGTAAAGCTTTCGGGGGTTACCCCACTGAAGCTTTCTTT
CDR3aa: CASKAFGGYPTEAFF

v_gene: TRBV7-9
j_gene: TRBJ2-1
d_gene: TRBD2
abundance: -
CDR3nt: TGTGCCAGCAGCTTCGCACTAGCGGGAAAAGGAGGATCCTACAATGAGCAGTTCTTC
CDR3aa: CASSFALAGKGGSYNEQFF

v_gene: TRBV6-6
j_gene: TRBJ2-6
d_gene: -
abundance: -
CDR3nt: TGTGCCAGCAGTTACAGGGCCTCTGGGGCCAACGTCCTGACTTTC
CDR3aa: CASSYRASGANVLTF

v_gene: TRBV27
j_gene: TRBJ1-4
d_gene: -
abundance: -
CDR3nt: TGTGCCAGCAGTTTATATCGGGACTCCCGAACTAATGAAAAACTGTTTTTT
CDR3aa: CASSLYRDSRTNEKLFF

v_gene: TRBV27
j_gene: TRBJ1-2
d_gene: -
abundance: once
CDR3nt: -
CDR3aa: CASSSSDSSIYGYTF

v_gene: TRBV5-2
j_gene: TRBJ1-2
d_gene: -
abundance: -
CDR3nt: TGTGCCAGCAGCCCCGGCGGCGACTATGGCTACACCTTC
CDR3aa: CASSPGGDYGYTF

v_gene: TRBV29-1
j_gene: TRBJ2-7
d_gene: TRBD2
abundance: -
CDR3nt: TGCAGCGTTGAAGAGCCCCCCTGGTTAGCGGGAGTCTGTGAGCAGTACTTC
CDR3aa: CSVEEPPWLAGVCEQYF

v_gene: TRBV7-9
j_gene: TRBJ1-1
d_gene: TRBD1
abundance: -
CDR3nt: TGTGCCAGCAGCGCAGGCCAGGGGGGGCACACTGAAGCTTTCTTT
CDR3aa: CASSAGQGGHTEAFF

v_gene: TRBV5-1
j_gene: TRBJ2-1
d_gene: -
abundance: -
CDR3nt: TGCGCCAGCAGCTCCCGGGGACCTGGGTACAACAATGAGCAGTTCTTC
CDR3aa: CASSSRGPGYNNEQFF

v_gene: TRBV5-1
j_gene: TRBJ2-2
d_gene: -
abundance: -
CDR3nt: TGCGCCAGCAGCTCCGCCGGTGGCACCGGGGAGCTGTTTTTT
CDR3aa: CASSSAGGTGELFF

v_gene: TRBV7-9
j_gene: TRBJ1-2
d_gene: -
abundance: once
CDR3nt: TGTGCCAGCACCCCTGGTGGGGAGGTTGTTTATGGCTACACCTTC
CDR3aa: CASTPGGEVVYGYTF

v_gene: TRBV28
j_gene: TRBJ2-4
d_gene: TRBD2
abundance: few
CDR3nt: TGTGCCAGCAGTTCCTTGGGGGGGTTGGGGGCCAAAAACATTCAGTACTTC
CDR3aa: CASSSLGGLGAKNIQYF

v_gene: TRBV10-3
j_gene: TRBJ2-3
d_gene: -
abundance: -
CDR3nt: TGTGCCATCAGAATCGGGGTCGGCGCGGATACGCAGTATTTT
CDR3aa: CAIRIGVGADTQYF

v_gene: TRBV18
j_gene: TRBJ1-5
d_gene: TRBD1
abundance: -
CDR3nt: TGTGCCAGCTCCACCAGTTGGACAGGGGGCAATCAGCCCCAGCATTTT
CDR3aa: CASSTSWTGGNQPQHF

v_gene: TRBV2
j_gene: TRBJ2-1
d_gene: TRBD2
abundance: -
CDR3nt: TGTGCCAGCAAGAGACCCGGGACTAGCGGCTACAATGAGCAGTTCTTC
CDR3aa: CASKRPGTSGYNEQFF

v_gene: TRBV27
j_gene: TRBJ1-5
d_gene: -
abundance: -
CDR3nt: TGTGCCAGCAGTTTGTGGGGGGGATCACCCTCGGGGGCCCCCAATCAGCCCCAGCATTTT
CDR3aa: CASSLWGGSPSGAPNQPQHF

v_gene: TRBV7-9
j_gene: TRBJ2-3
d_gene: TRBD1
abundance: -
CDR3nt: TGTGCCAGCAGCGTCAAAGGGGGCTTATCTAGCACAGATACGCAGTATTTT
CDR3aa: CASSVKGGLSSTDTQYF

v_gene: TRBV5-1
j_gene: TRBJ2-3
d_gene: -
abundance: -
CDR3nt: TGCGCCAGCAGCTTGGAATGGGGGCCCACAGATACGCAGTATTTT
CDR3aa: CASSLEWGPTDTQYF

v_gene: TRBV27
j_gene: TRBJ2-2
d_gene: TRBD2
abundance: -
CDR3nt: TGTGCCAGCAGTTTTATCCCCCGGGGGGGCGGCACCGGGGAGCTGTTTTTT
CDR3aa: CASSFIPRGGGTGELFF

v_gene: TRBV7-6
j_gene: TRBJ2-7
d_gene: TRBD1
abundance: -
CDR3nt: TGTGCCAGCAGCTTAGCGACAGGGGGAGTAAGCGAGCAGTACTTC
CDR3aa: CASSLATGGVSEQYF

v_gene: TRBV18
j_gene: TRBJ1-5
d_gene: TRBD1
abundance: -
CDR3nt: TGTGCCAGCTCACCCGACAGGGGGAGCAATCAGCCCCAGCATTTT
CDR3aa: CASSPDRGSNQPQHF

v_gene: TRBV28
j_gene: TRBJ1-1
d_gene: TRBD1
abundance: -
CDR3nt: TGTGCCAGCAGTTTGGGCAGGGGGGGCTGGACTGAAGCTTTCTTT
CDR3aa: CASSLGRGGWTEAFF

v_gene: TRBV5-5
j_gene: TRBJ1-6
d_gene: -
abundance: -
CDR3nt: TGTGCCAGCAGCTTGGCTCCGGGGTCAAATCAGGGTAATTCACCCCTCCACTTT
CDR3aa: CASSLAPGSNQGNSPLHF

v_gene: TRBV6-6
j_gene: TRBJ1-2
d_gene: TRBD1
abundance: -
CDR3nt: TGTGCCAGCAGTTACCCGTTGACAGGGGACTATGGCTACACCTTC
CDR3aa: CASSYPLTGDYGYTF

v_gene: TRBV7-9
j_gene: TRBJ1-5
d_gene: -
abundance: few
CDR3nt: TGTGCCAGCAGCAAGGAGGGGGGTCAGCCCCAGCATTTT
CDR3aa: CASSKEGGQPQHF

v_gene: TRBV11-2
j_gene: TRBJ1-2
d_gene: -
abundance: once
CDR3nt: TGTGCCAGCAGCTCCACAGGGTTGGGGGACTATGGCTACACCTTC
CDR3aa: CASSSTGLGDYGYTF

v_gene: TRBV7-2
j_gene: TRBJ1-3
d_gene: TRBD1
abundance: -
CDR3nt: TGTGCCAGTCACAGGGGATCTCGAGCGGGGGGAAACACCATATATTTT
CDR3aa: CASHRGSRAGGNTIYF

v_gene: TRBV27
j_gene: TRBJ1-1
d_gene: -
abundance: -
CDR3nt: TGTGCCAGCTCAGATCCAGGGAGGGACACTGAAGCTTTCTTT
CDR3aa: CASSDPGRDTEAFF

v_gene: TRBV13
j_gene: TRBJ2-1
d_gene: TRBD2
abundance: -
CDR3nt: TGTGCCAGCAGCTCCTTAGCGGGAGTAAGAGATGAGCAGTTCTTC
CDR3aa: CASSSLAGVRDEQFF

v_gene: TRBV4-1
j_gene: TRBJ2-5
d_gene: TRBD2
abundance: -
CDR3nt: TGCGCCAGCAGCCGATCCCTGAATAGCGGGGGGGTCCAAGAGACCCAGTACTTC
CDR3aa: CASSRSLNSGGVQETQYF

v_gene: TRBV6-5
j_gene: TRBJ2-7
d_gene: -
abundance: -
CDR3nt: TGTGCCAGCAAGTTCGCAGACGAGCAGTACTTC
CDR3aa: CASKFADEQYF

v_gene: TRBV10-3
j_gene: TRBJ1-5
d_gene: -
abundance: -
CDR3nt: TGTGCCATCAGTAGTACAGGCAATCAGCCCCAGCATTTT
CDR3aa: CAISSTGNQPQHF

v_gene: TRBV28
j_gene: TRBJ2-7
d_gene: TRBD2
abundance: -
CDR3nt: TGTGCCAGCAGTCCCCGCCGGGGGCGGGGGGCCCTCTACGAGCAGTACTTC
CDR3aa: CASSPRRGRGALYEQYF

v_gene: TRBV7-6
j_gene: TRBJ1-5
d_gene: TRBD1
abundance: -
CDR3nt: TGTGCCAGCAGCTTAGCACCCAGGGGGCCTAGCAATCAGCCCCAGCATTTT
CDR3aa: CASSLAPRGPSNQPQHF

v_gene: TRBV5-1
j_gene: TRBJ2-3
d_gene: -
abundance: -
CDR3nt: TGCGCCAGCAGGTTGGGACCCTACACAGATACGCAGTATTTT
CDR3aa: CASRLGPYTDTQYF

v_gene: TRBV29-1
j_gene: TRBJ1-2
d_gene: TRBD1
abundance: -
CDR3nt: TGCAGCGTTGTTGGGGACAGGGACTGGCACTATGGGCGCTACACCTTC
CDR3aa: CSVVGDRDWHYGRYTF

v_gene: TRBV6-5
j_gene: TRBJ2-7
d_gene: -
abundance: -
CDR3nt: TGTGCCAGCAGTTACATAGGAGCCTTGGGCGAGCAGTACTTC
CDR3aa: CASSYIGALGEQYF

v_gene: TRBV7-6
j_gene: TRBJ2-2
d_gene: -
abundance: -
CDR3nt: TGTGCCAGCAGCTTAGGACTTCACACCGGGGAGCTGTTTTTT
CDR3aa: CASSLGLHTGELFF

v_gene: TRBV11-3
j_gene: TRBJ2-1
d_gene: -
abundance: once
CDR3nt: TGTGCCAGCAGCTCCCAGGGGTACAATGAGCAGTTCTTC
CDR3aa: CASSSQGYNEQFF

v_gene: TRBV6-5
j_gene: TRBJ2-5
d_gene: -
abundance: -
CDR3nt: TGTGCCAGCAGTTACAGGGGGGGGCAAGAGACCCAGTACTTC
CDR3aa: CASSYRGGQETQYF

v_gene: TRBV7-8
j_gene: TRBJ2-1
d_gene: TRBD1
abundance: -
CDR3nt: TGTGCCAGCAGCACCCGACAGGGGAGTTACAATGAGCAGTTCTTC
CDR3aa: CASSTRQGSYNEQFF

v_gene: TRBV18
j_gene: TRBJ1-3
d_gene: -
abundance: -
CDR3nt: TGTGCCAGCTCACCTCCAAGCAGGGGTGACGGAAACACCATATATTTT
CDR3aa: CASSPPSRGDGNTIYF